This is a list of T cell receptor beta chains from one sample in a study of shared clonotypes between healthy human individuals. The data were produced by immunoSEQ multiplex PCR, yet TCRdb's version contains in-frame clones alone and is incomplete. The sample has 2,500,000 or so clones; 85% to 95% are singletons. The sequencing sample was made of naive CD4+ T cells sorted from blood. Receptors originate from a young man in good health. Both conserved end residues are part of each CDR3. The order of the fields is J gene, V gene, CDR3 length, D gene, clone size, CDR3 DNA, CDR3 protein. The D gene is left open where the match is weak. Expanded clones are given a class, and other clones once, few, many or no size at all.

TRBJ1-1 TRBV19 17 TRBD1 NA TGTGCCAGTAGTATCGGGGCAGGGGGAAGGGGGAACACTGAAGCTTTCTTT CASSIGAGGRGNTEAFF
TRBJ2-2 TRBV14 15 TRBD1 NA TGTGCCAGGACCAGACAGGGGCCGACCACCGGGGAGCTGTTTTTT CARTRQGPTTGELFF
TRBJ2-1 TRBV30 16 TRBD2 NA TGTGCCTGGATTCCGGGGGGATCATCTCGGTACAATGAGCAGTTCTTC CAWIPGGSSRYNEQFF
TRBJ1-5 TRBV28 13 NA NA TGTGCCAGCAGTTTCGGACCGAATCAGCCCCAGCATTTT CASSFGPNQPQHF
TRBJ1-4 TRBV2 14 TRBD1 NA TGTGCCAGCAGTGAAGGACAGGGCCGGGTTGGACTGTTTTTT CASSEGQGRVGLFF
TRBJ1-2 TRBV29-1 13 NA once TGCAGCGTTGAATCAGGGGTTTCGGATGGCTACACCTTC CSVESGVSDGYTF
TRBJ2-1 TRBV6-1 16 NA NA TGTGCCAGCAGTGTGGGGGCTCTTGGCTCCTACAATGAGCAGTTCTTC CASSVGALGSYNEQFF
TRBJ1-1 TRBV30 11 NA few TGTGCCTGGAACTACAGGGCTGAAGCTTTCTTT CAWNYRAEAFF
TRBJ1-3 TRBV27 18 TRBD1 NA TGTGCCAGCAGCCCGGACAGGTTCCTAACTAACTCTGGAAACACCATATATTTT CASSPDRFLTNSGNTIYF
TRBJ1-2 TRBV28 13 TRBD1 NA TGTGCCAGCAGTGTGGGACAGTCCTATGGCTACACCTTC CASSVGQSYGYTF
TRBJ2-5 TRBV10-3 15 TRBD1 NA TGTGCCATCAGTGAGTCGATGACAGGGGAAGAGACCCAGTACTTC CAISESMTGEETQYF
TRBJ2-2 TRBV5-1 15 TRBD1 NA TGCGCCAGCAGCCCAACGACAGGGGCGGACGGGGAGCTGTTTTTT CASSPTTGADGELFF
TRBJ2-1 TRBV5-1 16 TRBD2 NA TGCGCCAGCAGCCTCCGGAGTAGCGGGAGACCCAATGAGCAGTTCTTC CASSLRSSGRPNEQFF
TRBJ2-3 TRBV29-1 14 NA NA TGCAGCGTTGGTCTAGTTGGGAGACCGGATACGCAGTATTTT CSVGLVGRPDTQYF
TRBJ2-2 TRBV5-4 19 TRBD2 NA TGTGCCAGCACCAACCCGGGGCTAGCGGGAGGTGGGGGCACCGGGGAGCTGTTTTTT CASTNPGLAGGGGTGELFF
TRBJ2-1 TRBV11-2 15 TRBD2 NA TGTGCCAGCAGCTTAGTGGCGGGAGGTAACTATGAGCAGTTCTTC CASSLVAGGNYEQFF